This is a list of T cell receptor beta chains from one sample in a study of tumor-infiltrating lymphocytes in primary liver carcinoma. TCRdb ran MiXCR on the multiplex PCR reads and lists one entry per CDR3 protein. The sample lists roughly 100,000 distinct CDR3 sequences; 82% were seen once. Source material: liver tumor tissue from sampling region 3. The source is a man aged 40-49 years with primary liver carcinoma and hepatitis B virus infection. Each CDR3 is given with its conserved first and last residue. Each record gives: J gene, clone size, CDR3 length, D gene, V gene, CDR3 DNA, CDR3 protein. D genes are given only for firm matches. Where a row states a size, it is once, few, many or the class of an expanded clone; other rows omit it.

TRBJ2-1	-	15	-	TRBV11-2	TGTGCCAGCAGCCGTGGAGGCCTCTCCTACAGTGAGCAGTTCTTC	CASSRGGLSYSEQFF
TRBJ2-3	-	17	-	TRBV4-3	TGCGCCAGCAGCCAGGATACTGACGCTGGAGGAGCAGATACGCAGTATTTT	CASSQDTDAGGADTQYF
TRBJ1-1	-	14	-	TRBV30	TGTGCCTGGAGCATTCTTGGGGCGAACACTGAAGCTCTCTTT	CAWSILGANTEALF
TRBJ2-7	once	15	-	TRBV6-5	TGTGCCAGCAGTCGGACCCAAACTCATCCGTACGAGCAGAACTTC	CASSRTQTHPYEQNF
TRBJ2-6	-	15	-	TRBV6-1	TGTACCAGCATTCCCCGAGGGGCTGGGGCCAACGTCCTGACTTTC	CTSIPRGAGANVLTF
TRBJ2-3	-	15	TRBD2	TRBV9	TGTGCCAGCAGCCTATGGACTAGCGAGACAGATACGCAGTATTTT	CASSLWTSETDTQYF
TRBJ2-2	many	14	-	TRBV6-5	TGTGCCAGCAGTTCCACTGACTCCCCCGGGGAGCTGTTTTTT	CASSSTDSPGELFF
TRBJ1-1	-	13	-	TRBV29-1	TGCAGCACGATGAGAACTGTGAACACTGAAGCTTTCTTC	CSTMRTVNTEAFF
TRBJ2-6	many	15	-	TRBV5-6	TGTGCCAGCAGCAGATTTTCCTCTGGGGCCAACGTCCTGACTTTC	CASSRFSSGANVLTF
TRBJ2-7	-	16	-	TRBV6-5	TGTGCCAGCAGTTACCTCGGAACTAGGGGGAGGACCGAGCAGTACTTC	CASSYLGTRGRTEQYF
TRBJ1-1	-	17	-	TRBV11-2	TGTGCCAGCGGCTTAGTTTCTACTCTAAGTGTGAACATTGAAGCTTTCTTT	CASGLVSTLSVNIEAFF
TRBJ2-7	once	15	-	TRBV10-3	TGTGCCATCAGCTACGGGATTAGCGACTCCTATGAACAGTACTTC	CAISYGISDSYEQYF
TRBJ2-5	once	15	-	TRBV5-4	TGTGCCAGCACCCAGTCTCCGGATAGCCAAGAGACCCAGTACTTC	CASTQSPDSQETQYF
TRBJ2-6	once	17	-	TRBV29-1	TGCAGCGTTGAAGACACCTCGCAGAATAGTGGGGCCAACATCATGACTTTC	CSVEDTSQNSGANIMTF
TRBJ2-7	-	15	TRBD2	TRBV4-3	TGCGCCGGCAGCCAAGATCGGGCTAGCGGCTACGAGCAGTACTTT	CAGSQDRASGYEQYF
TRBJ2-3	-	15	-	TRBV12-3/TRBV12-4	TGCGCCAGCGAGAAGGGGTGGGAGTTACCAGATACGCAGTATTTT	CASEKGWELPDTQYF
TRBJ2-1	once	15	TRBD2	TRBV29-1	TGCAGCGTTGGACTTGCGGGAGGGTTCTACAACGAGCGGTTATTC	CSVGLAGGFYNERLF
TRBJ2-2	-	13	-	TRBV6-4	TGTGCCAGCACTGAGGAAGGGGCAGGAGAGCTGTTTTTT	CASTEEGAGELFF
TRBJ2-7	-	13	-	TRBV6-2/TRBV6-3	TGTCCCAACAGTTACGAGGTATCCTACGAGCAGTACTTC	CPNSYEVSYEQYF
TRBJ1-2	-	12	-	TRBV4-1	TGCGCCAGCAGCCAATCAGTGGATGGTTACACCTTC	CASSQSVDGYTF
TRBJ2-5	once	13	-	TRBV4-3	TGCGCCAGGAGTCAAGTCCTAATGGCGGCCCAGTACTTC	CARSQVLMAAQYF
TRBJ1-2	-	12	-	TRBV29-1	TGCGGCGGGGCGACAGGATCCTATGGCAACACCTTC	CGGATGSYGNTF
TRBJ2-7	-	17	TRBD2	TRBV10-3	TGTGCTATCAGTGTACCGGGACTAGCGGGAAGGACCTACGAGCAGTACTTC	CAISVPGLAGRTYEQYF
TRBJ2-1	-	17	TRBD2	TRBV11-2	TGTGCCAGCAGCCACCGCGGTAGCGGGATTATATACAATGAGCAGTTCTTC	CASSHRGSGIIYNEQFF
TRBJ2-1	-	16	TRBD1	TRBV12-3/TRBV12-4	TGTACCAACAGTCCACCCGGGACAGGCCCTTACAATGAGCAGTTCTTC	CTNSPPGTGPYNEQFF
TRBJ2-3	-	14	TRBD2	TRBV12-3/TRBV12-4	TGTGCCTGCAGTCTCGGGACTAGGACAGATACGCAGTATTTT	CACSLGTRTDTQYF
TRBJ1-2	-	15	TRBD1	TRBV6-1	TGTGCCAGCAAAGTTTCCGGGACAGTGTCTGACGGCTACACCTTC	CASKVSGTVSDGYTF
TRBJ2-3	-	14	TRBD1	TRBV20-1	TGCAGTGCCCCCGACAGGGTTTCTGGAGATACGCAGTATTTT	CSAPDRVSGDTQYF
TRBJ2-5	-	13	-	TRBV29-1	TGCAGCGTTGCAGGGTTGGGCCTAGAGACCCAGTACTTC	CSVAGLGLETQYF
TRBJ1-5	-	16	-	TRBV28	TGTGCCAGCAGTGTCGTGTATAGTAAGGGATATCAGGCCCAGCATTTT	CASSVVYSKGYQAQHF
TRBJ2-4	-	13	-	TRBV29-1	TGCAGCGGGGGGGACATAGCCAATAACGTTCAGTACTTC	CSGGDIANNVQYF
TRBJ1-1	-	13	TRBD1	TRBV29-1	TGCAGCGTCCAACAGGGGGTGAGAACTGAAGCTTTCTTT	CSVQQGVRTEAFF
TRBJ2-1	-	14	-	TRBV11-3	TGTGCCAGCAGCTTAGGCGTCTCAAACAATGAGCACTTCTTT	CASSLGVSNNEHFF
TRBJ2-1	-	15	-	TRBV28	TGTGCCAGCGGCAGTTTATGGAGTCGGGGCGATGAGCAGTTCTTC	CASGSLWSRGDEQFF
TRBJ2-7	-	14	TRBD2	TRBV5-6	TGTGCCAGCAGCTTTCAGGGACTAGCCTACGAGTTGTACTTC	CASSFQGLAYELYF
TRBJ1-4	-	19	TRBD1	TRBV6-1	TGTGCCAGTAGTGACATCCGGGACAGGGAATTCTCAACTAATAAAAAACTGTTTTTT	CASSDIRDREFSTNKKLFF